This T cell receptor (beta chain) was identified during a study of post-analysis software for immune sequencing data. At the level of the study: Secondary progressive, relapsing-remitting and progressive-relapsing multiple sclerosis were among the included disease courses. Study conclusions and caveats: F measure clustering grouped samples strongly by preparation batch. In multiple sclerosis, normalized Chao1 diversity was significantly below that of controls. In patients, TRBV5-6, TRBV5-1 and TRBV20-1 belonged to four or five TRBV segments found more frequently than in controls.

A note on this clonotype: Its antigen remains unknown.

CDR3 length: 12 amino acids. Germline V CDR1 and CDR2: GTSNPN, SVGIG (reference sequence). The V end was cut by 0 bases, the J end by 4 bases, with 5 bases between. Every TCR beta cDNA library bore unique molecular identifiers. TCRdb independently ran MiXCR on the PCR reads; one entry per CDR3 protein. The sample has some 890,000 distinct CDR3 sequences, about 50% seen once. The sequencing sample was made of blood. This chain connects TRBV30 to TRBJ2-3, with D perhaps matching TRBD1 (5 bases). The TCR sequence derives from a girl aged 10-17 years with multiple sclerosis. The CDR3 loop is CAWSVGADTQYF. CDR3 nucleotides: TGTGCCTGGAGTGTAGGGGCAGATACGCAGTATTTT.